Listed below are T cell receptor beta chains from one sample, sequenced in a study of OX40 agonist ivuxolimab in advanced cancers. Assay used: immunoSEQ multiplex PCR; TCRdb lists only in-frame clones, some missing. The data show some 50,000 clones, around four fifths seen once. The specimen comprised CD4+ or CD8+ T cells sorted from blood, sampled in a trial of the OX40 agonist ivuxolimab. These receptors were obtained from an adult with an advanced solid tumor such as melanoma, head and neck, liver or kidney cancer. The CDR3 runs from the conserved cysteine through the conserved F or W. The D gene is left open where the match is weak. The listing skips clone size in some rows; elsewhere it reads once, few, many or a size class.

clone_size,v_call,d_call,j_call,cdr3_nt,cdr3_aa
NA,TRBV6-1,TRBD1,TRBJ2-1,TGTGCCAGCAGTGCCTTGGCCGGGACAGGGGGCTTTAATGAGCAGTTCTTC,CASSALAGTGGFNEQFF
NA,TRBV15,NA,TRBJ2-5,TGTGCCACCAGCAGAGTTGGTCGAGGCTTGACAGGAAGGGGGGAGACCCAGTACTTC,CATSRVGRGLTGRGETQYF
NA,TRBV10-3,NA,TRBJ2-5,TGTGCCACGGCGACAGGATCTGGCGAGACCCAGTACTTC,CATATGSGETQYF
NA,TRBV2,NA,TRBJ2-5,TGTGCCAGCACGAGGGACAACCAAGAGACCCAGTACTTC,CASTRDNQETQYF
NA,TRBV5-1,TRBD2,TRBJ2-5,TGCGCCAGCAGCTGGGGGACTAGCGGGAGGGAAGAGACCCAGTACTTC,CASSWGTSGREETQYF
NA,TRBV4-3,NA,TRBJ2-1,TGCGCCAGCAGCCAAGAGATATACGAGGGTAATGAGCAGTTCTTC,CASSQEIYEGNEQFF
NA,TRBV28,NA,TRBJ2-3,TGTGCCAGCAGTCCCCCCGTTGATACGCAGTATTTT,CASSPPVDTQYF
NA,TRBV5-4,TRBD1,TRBJ1-2,TGTGCCAGCAGCTTGGCGGGACAGGGTTTCTCTGGCTACACCTTC,CASSLAGQGFSGYTF
NA,TRBV19,NA,TRBJ2-4,TGTGCCAGTAGTGCGGCCGGGGCGTCCAACATTCAGTACTTC,CASSAAGASNIQYF
NA,TRBV5-1,NA,TRBJ2-5,TGCGCCAGCAGCTTGGGAACATCCGGGGCCCAAGAGACCCAGTACTTC,CASSLGTSGAQETQYF
NA,TRBV18,NA,TRBJ1-1,TGTGCCAGCTCACCCGGACAGTCGAACACTGAAGCTTTCTTT,CASSPGQSNTEAFF
NA,TRBV27,TRBD1,TRBJ1-2,TGTGCCAGCAGCCGACTGGGACAGGGTACCTATGGCTACACCTTC,CASSRLGQGTYGYTF
NA,TRBV30,NA,TRBJ2-7,TGTGCCTGGAGTAAGGGACAAACACCCTTTTTCTACGAGCAGTACTTC,CAWSKGQTPFFYEQYF
few,TRBV7-9,NA,TRBJ2-7,TGTGCCAGCAGCTCCTCGACAGAGTACGAGCAGTACTTC,CASSSSTEYEQYF
NA,TRBV7-9,NA,TRBJ1-4,TGTGCCAGCAGCTCGCACCGGGGGGTTGCAACTAATGAAAAACTGTTTTTT,CASSSHRGVATNEKLFF
NA,TRBV5-1,TRBD2,TRBJ2-7,TGCGCCACCTCCACCGGGACTAGCGGATACGAGCAGTACTTC,CATSTGTSGYEQYF
NA,TRBV5-1,NA,TRBJ2-1,TGCGCCAGCATGAGTAAGGAGGACGGTGAGCAGTTCTTC,CASMSKEDGEQFF
NA,TRBV5-1,TRBD2,TRBJ2-1,TGCGCCAGCAGCCCCTGGGAGGGCGGCAGCTACAATGAGCAGTTCTTC,CASSPWEGGSYNEQFF
NA,TRBV7-9,NA,TRBJ2-3,TGTGCCAGCAGCTTATGGCGGAGCACAGATACGCAGTATTTT,CASSLWRSTDTQYF
NA,TRBV18,TRBD2,TRBJ2-7,TGTGCCAGCTCAGACTCGCGGGGGTTACGGAACTACGAGCAGTACTTC,CASSDSRGLRNYEQYF
NA,TRBV6-4,TRBD1,TRBJ2-7,TGTGCCAGCAGTGCGCTTTCGACAGGGTTAGTTTGCGAGCAGTACTTC,CASSALSTGLVCEQYF
NA,TRBV5-4,NA,TRBJ2-7,TGTGCCAGCAGCTCGGAACAGGGTTTCCGCTACGAGCAGTACTTC,CASSSEQGFRYEQYF
NA,TRBV30,NA,TRBJ1-5,TGTGCCTGGAGTGTAGGGAGTTCTAGCAATCAGCCCCAGCATTTT,CAWSVGSSSNQPQHF